These T cell receptor beta chains were read from a single sample in a study of blood T cell repertoires in COVID-19. Method: immunoSEQ multiplex PCR; TCRdb's copy keeps in-frame clones and lacks some. The sample includes over 200,000 clones, roughly 88% of them seen just once. Input material: PBMCs or T cells enriched from blood (not recorded which). The source of these receptors is a woman in her 30s who had been exposed to COVID-19. The conserved cysteine and the conserved F or W are not part of the CDR3 here. The order of the fields is CDR3 protein, J gene, V gene.

CDR3aa: ASSFGVSGRDANTGELF
j_gene: TRBJ2-2
v_gene: TRBV5-6

CDR3aa: ASSPLAGVYNEQF
j_gene: TRBJ2-1
v_gene: TRBV28

CDR3aa: ASSERRSGYGYT
j_gene: TRBJ1-2
v_gene: TRBV2

CDR3aa: ASSPRGPGTGSGYT
j_gene: TRBJ1-2
v_gene: TRBV18

CDR3aa: ASSLTGTSGRSYNEQF
j_gene: TRBJ2-1
v_gene: TRBV7-6

CDR3aa: AWNGDGYT
j_gene: TRBJ1-2
v_gene: TRBV30

CDR3aa: ASSPRISQGGWVYEQY
j_gene: TRBJ2-7
v_gene: TRBV28

CDR3aa: ASSHRVTSGRLPEQY
j_gene: TRBJ2-7
v_gene: TRBV25-1

CDR3aa: ASSLLATSRGNEQF
j_gene: TRBJ2-1
v_gene: TRBV5-8

CDR3aa: ASSFARSGEQY
j_gene: TRBJ2-7
v_gene: TRBV11-2

CDR3aa: ASSPRAGGPSDTQY
j_gene: TRBJ2-3
v_gene: TRBV7-9

CDR3aa: ARRLGTSGFYEQY
j_gene: TRBJ2-7
v_gene: TRBV5-3

CDR3aa: AWSVRWVREKGNTIY
j_gene: TRBJ1-3
v_gene: TRBV30

CDR3aa: ASSIGTGVGQETQY
j_gene: TRBJ2-5
v_gene: TRBV19

CDR3aa: ASSASGTSGVNEQF
j_gene: TRBJ2-1
v_gene: TRBV9

CDR3aa: AALGQGFPDTQY
j_gene: TRBJ2-3
v_gene: TRBV6-5

CDR3aa: ASSLQGYEQY
j_gene: TRBJ2-7
v_gene: TRBV12-3/TRBV12-4

CDR3aa: ASSHLTGGGYGYT
j_gene: TRBJ1-2
v_gene: TRBV4-1

CDR3aa: ASSDGASAAYNEQF
j_gene: TRBJ2-1
v_gene: TRBV10-1

CDR3aa: ASSPEGAPNSPLH
j_gene: TRBJ1-6
v_gene: TRBV5-1

CDR3aa: ASSPGIRGLRADTQY
j_gene: TRBJ2-3
v_gene: TRBV27

CDR3aa: SVAPLAGGPETQY
j_gene: TRBJ2-5
v_gene: TRBV29-1

CDR3aa: ASSTITGGKQETQY
j_gene: TRBJ2-5
v_gene: TRBV19

CDR3aa: ASSPLGGTLF
j_gene: TRBJ2-1
v_gene: TRBV3-1/TRBV3-2

CDR3aa: ASSLRGMSNQPQH
j_gene: TRBJ1-5
v_gene: TRBV28

CDR3aa: ASSLTGIAPYEQY
j_gene: TRBJ2-7
v_gene: TRBV27

CDR3aa: ASQNRGWAF
j_gene: TRBJ1-1
v_gene: TRBV6-5

CDR3aa: ASSYGTSGRWNTGELF
j_gene: TRBJ2-2
v_gene: TRBV7-8

CDR3aa: ASSESARGNNYGYT
j_gene: TRBJ1-2
v_gene: TRBV6-1

CDR3aa: ATSEATGPDQPQH
j_gene: TRBJ1-5
v_gene: TRBV24-1

CDR3aa: ASSLTGSSYNEQF
j_gene: TRBJ2-1
v_gene: TRBV5-1

CDR3aa: AWTSGSYEQY
j_gene: TRBJ2-7
v_gene: TRBV30

CDR3aa: ASRLAGDRTDTQY
j_gene: TRBJ2-3
v_gene: TRBV5-1

CDR3aa: ASSITSGTYNEQF
j_gene: TRBJ2-1
v_gene: TRBV19

CDR3aa: ASSFSGTRGYGGYT
j_gene: TRBJ1-2
v_gene: TRBV5-4

CDR3aa: ASNPGGGGSSSGNTIY
j_gene: TRBJ1-3
v_gene: TRBV28

CDR3aa: ASSHEDTSISYEQY
j_gene: TRBJ2-7
v_gene: TRBV4-1

CDR3aa: ASGYRAPSQGVNGYT
j_gene: TRBJ1-2
v_gene: TRBV19

CDR3aa: ASSSDRGGEQY
j_gene: TRBJ2-7
v_gene: TRBV19

CDR3aa: AWRRALNTGELF
j_gene: TRBJ2-2
v_gene: TRBV30

CDR3aa: ASSSTPTSGRGRETQY
j_gene: TRBJ2-5
v_gene: TRBV7-2

CDR3aa: ASSVGQGFVDEQF
j_gene: TRBJ2-1
v_gene: TRBV9

CDR3aa: ASNGVGTSGSFSGYNEQF
j_gene: TRBJ2-1
v_gene: TRBV5-4

CDR3aa: ASSLAGTSGYEQY
j_gene: TRBJ2-7
v_gene: TRBV5-1

CDR3aa: ASSEQVLSGNTIY
j_gene: TRBJ1-3
v_gene: TRBV6-1

CDR3aa: AWSGGLLSGNTIY
j_gene: TRBJ1-3
v_gene: TRBV30

CDR3aa: AWRPGQGAGEQY
j_gene: TRBJ2-7
v_gene: TRBV30

CDR3aa: ASSQGGNTIY
j_gene: TRBJ1-3
v_gene: TRBV27

CDR3aa: ASSGVVGTQSRQETQY
j_gene: TRBJ2-5
v_gene: TRBV7-2

CDR3aa: ASSPTTGASQETQY
j_gene: TRBJ2-5
v_gene: TRBV5-4